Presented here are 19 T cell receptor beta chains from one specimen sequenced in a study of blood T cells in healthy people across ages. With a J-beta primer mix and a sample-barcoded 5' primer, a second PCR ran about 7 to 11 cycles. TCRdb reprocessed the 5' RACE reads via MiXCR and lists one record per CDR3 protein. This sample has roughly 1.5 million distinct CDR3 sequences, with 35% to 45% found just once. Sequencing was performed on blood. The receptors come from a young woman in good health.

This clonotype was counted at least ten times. The CDR3 nucleotides read TGCGCCAGCAGCCAAGACCCGACAGGATACGAGCAGTACTTC. Translating it yields CASSQDPTGYEQYF. The chain has TRBV4-3 and TRBJ2-7; D perhaps matches TRBD1 (6 bases). CDR3 size: 14 residues. The V gene lost 0 bases and the J gene lost 4 bases, with 10 bases spanning the gap. Germline V lookup: CDR1 LGHNA, CDR2 YSLEER.

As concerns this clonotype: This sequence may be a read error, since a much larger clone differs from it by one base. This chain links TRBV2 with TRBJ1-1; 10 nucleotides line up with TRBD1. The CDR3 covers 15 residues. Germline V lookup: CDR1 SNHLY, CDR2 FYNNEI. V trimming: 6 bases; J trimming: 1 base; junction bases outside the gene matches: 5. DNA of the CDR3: TGTGCCAGCAGGCTCGGGACAGGGGAGAACACTGAAGCTTTCTTT. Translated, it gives CASRLGTGENTEAFF. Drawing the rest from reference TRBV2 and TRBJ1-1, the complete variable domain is EPEVTQTPSHQVTQMGQEVILRCVPISNHLYFYWYRQILGQKVEFLVSFYNNEISEKSEIFDDQFSVERPDGSNFTLKIRSTKLEDSAMYFCASRLGTGENTEAFFGQGTRLTVV.

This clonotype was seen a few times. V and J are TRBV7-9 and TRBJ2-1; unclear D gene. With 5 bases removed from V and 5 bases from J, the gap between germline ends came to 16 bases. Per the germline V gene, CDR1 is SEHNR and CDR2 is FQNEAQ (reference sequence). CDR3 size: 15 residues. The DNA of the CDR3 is TGTGCCAGCAGCCCCGGACGGATCCTCCACAATGAGCAGTTCTTC. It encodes CASSPGRILHNEQFF.

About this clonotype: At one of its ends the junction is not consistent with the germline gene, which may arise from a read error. The CDR3, as DNA: TGTGCCAGCAGCCGGGAGTATGGGACAGATACGCTGTATTTT. This gives the protein CASSREYGTDTLYF. The rearrangement links TRBV4-2 to TRBJ2-3; TRBD1 agrees at 7 bases. This CDR3 region has 14 residues. Germline CDR1 and CDR2: LGHNA and YNFKEQ.

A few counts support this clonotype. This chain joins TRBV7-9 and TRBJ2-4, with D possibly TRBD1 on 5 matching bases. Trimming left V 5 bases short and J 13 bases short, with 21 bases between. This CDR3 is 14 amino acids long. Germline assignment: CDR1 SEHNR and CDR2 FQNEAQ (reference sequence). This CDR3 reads CASSADVARGTQYF. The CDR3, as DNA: TGTGCCAGCAGCGCAGATGTGGCAAGGGGTACCCAGTACTTC. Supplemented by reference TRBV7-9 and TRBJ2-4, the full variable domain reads DTGVSQNPRHKITKRGQNVTFRCDPISEHNRLYWYRQTLGQGPEFLTYFQNEAQLEKSRLLSDRFSAERPKGSFSTLEIQRTEQGDSAMYLCASSADVARGTQYFGAGTRLSVL.

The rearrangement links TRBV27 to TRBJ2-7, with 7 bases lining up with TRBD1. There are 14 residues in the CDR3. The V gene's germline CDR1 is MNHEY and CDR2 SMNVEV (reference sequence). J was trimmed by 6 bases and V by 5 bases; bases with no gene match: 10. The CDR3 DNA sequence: TGTGCCAGCAGTCTACGGACAGGATCGATCGAGCAGTACTTC. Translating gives CASSLRTGSIEQYF.

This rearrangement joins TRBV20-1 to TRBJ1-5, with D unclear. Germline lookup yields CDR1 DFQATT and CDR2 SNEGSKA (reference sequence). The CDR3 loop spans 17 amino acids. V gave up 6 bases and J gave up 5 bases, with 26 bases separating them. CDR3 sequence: CSAPKAAPVKADQPQHF. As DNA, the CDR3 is TGCAGTGCGCCGAAGGCGGCCCCCGTAAAAGCCGATCAGCCCCAGCATTTT.

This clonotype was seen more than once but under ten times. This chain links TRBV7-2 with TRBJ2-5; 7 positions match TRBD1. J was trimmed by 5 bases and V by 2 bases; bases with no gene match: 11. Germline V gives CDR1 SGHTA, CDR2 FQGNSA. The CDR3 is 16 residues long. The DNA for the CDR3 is TGTGCCAGCAGCTTAACCCCGACAGGGTTTGCGGAGACCCAGTACTTC. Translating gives CASSLTPTGFAETQYF.

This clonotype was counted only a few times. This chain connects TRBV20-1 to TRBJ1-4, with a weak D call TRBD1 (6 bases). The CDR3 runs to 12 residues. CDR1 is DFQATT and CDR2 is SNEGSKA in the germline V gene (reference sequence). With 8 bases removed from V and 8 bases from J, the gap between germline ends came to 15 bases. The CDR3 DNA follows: TGCAGTATGTCGAAGGGGGAAGAAAAACTGTTTTTT. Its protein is CSMSKGEEKLFF.

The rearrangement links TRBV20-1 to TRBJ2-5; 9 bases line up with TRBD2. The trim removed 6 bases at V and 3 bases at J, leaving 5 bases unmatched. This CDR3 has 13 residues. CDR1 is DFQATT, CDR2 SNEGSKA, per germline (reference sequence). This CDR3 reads CSAGGGAEETQYF. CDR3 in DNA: TGCAGTGCGGGCGGGGGGGCTGAAGAGACCCAGTACTTC.

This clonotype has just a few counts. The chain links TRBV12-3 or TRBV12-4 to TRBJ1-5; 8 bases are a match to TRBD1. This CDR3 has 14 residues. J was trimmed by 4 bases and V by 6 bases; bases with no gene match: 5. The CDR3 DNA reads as TGTGCCAGCAGCACGGACAGGGTAAATCAGCCCCAGCATTTT. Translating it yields CASSTDRVNQPQHF.

The CDR3 loop is CAISKAQPNTEAFF. CDR3 nucleotide sequence: TGTGCCATCAGTAAGGCACAGCCAAACACTGAAGCTTTCTTT. This chain uses TRBV10-3 with TRBJ1-1; no clear D. CDR1 and CDR2 (germline): ENHRY, SYGVKD. This CDR3 contains 14 residues. Trimming took 5 bases from V and 2 from J, leaving 12 bases between them.

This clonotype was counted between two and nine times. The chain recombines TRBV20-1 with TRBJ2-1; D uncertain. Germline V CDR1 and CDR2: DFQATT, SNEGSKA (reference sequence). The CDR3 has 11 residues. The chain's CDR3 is CTTGRYNEQFF. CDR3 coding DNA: TGCACCACCGGCCGATACAATGAGCAGTTCTTC.

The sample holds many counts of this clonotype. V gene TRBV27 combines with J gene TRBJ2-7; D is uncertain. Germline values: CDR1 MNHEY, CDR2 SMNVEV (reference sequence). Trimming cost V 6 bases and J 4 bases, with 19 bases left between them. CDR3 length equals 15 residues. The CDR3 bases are TGTGCCAGCAGGAGCATTACGGGCAGACAATACGAGCAGTACTTC. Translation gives CASRSITGRQYEQYF.

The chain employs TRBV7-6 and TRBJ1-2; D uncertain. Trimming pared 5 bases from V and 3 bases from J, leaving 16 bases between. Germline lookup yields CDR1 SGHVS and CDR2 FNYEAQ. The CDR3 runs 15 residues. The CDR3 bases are TGTGCCAGCAGCCCCGACGCTCTAGAGGACTATGGCTACACCTTC. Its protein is CASSPDALEDYGYTF.

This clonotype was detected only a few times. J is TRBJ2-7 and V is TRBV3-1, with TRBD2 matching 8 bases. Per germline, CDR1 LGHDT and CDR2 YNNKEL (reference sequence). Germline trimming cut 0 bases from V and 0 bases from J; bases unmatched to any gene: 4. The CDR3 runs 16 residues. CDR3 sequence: CASSQETSVISYEQYF. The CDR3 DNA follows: TGTGCCAGCAGCCAAGAGACTAGCGTGATCTCCTACGAGCAGTACTTC.

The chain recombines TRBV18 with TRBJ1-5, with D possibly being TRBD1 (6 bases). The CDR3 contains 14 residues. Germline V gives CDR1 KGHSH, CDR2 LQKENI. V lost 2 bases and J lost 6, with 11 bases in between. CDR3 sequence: CASSPTGQFQPQHF. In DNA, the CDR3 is TGTGCCAGCTCACCAACTGGACAGTTTCAGCCCCAGCATTTT.

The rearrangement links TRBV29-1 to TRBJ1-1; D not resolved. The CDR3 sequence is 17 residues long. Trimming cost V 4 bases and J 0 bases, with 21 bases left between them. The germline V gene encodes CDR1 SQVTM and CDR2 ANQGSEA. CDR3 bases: TGCAGCGTTGGACACCCCGGTGGTGGCAGCTTGAACACTGAAGCTTTCTTT. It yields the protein CSVGHPGGGSLNTEAFF.

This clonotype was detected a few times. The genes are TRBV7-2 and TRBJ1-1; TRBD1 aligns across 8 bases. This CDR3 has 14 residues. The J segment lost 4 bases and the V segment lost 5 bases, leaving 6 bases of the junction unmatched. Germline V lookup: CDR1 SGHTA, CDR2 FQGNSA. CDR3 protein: CASSLTTGVTEAFF. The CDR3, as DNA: TGTGCCAGCAGCCTTACGACAGGGGTCACTGAAGCTTTCTTT.